Listed here are 28 T cell receptor beta chains from one sample, sequenced in a study of CD8 T cells in ankylosing spondylitis. Each CDR3 protein gets one entry after TCRdb re-called the 5' RACE reads with MiXCR. This sample has some 220,000 distinct CDR3 sequences; about 11% occur once, and the top ten carry 2.6%. Sequencing was performed on blood, either unsorted or a sorted T cell fraction (not recorded which). The origin of the receptors is a male donor with ankylosing spondylitis or in good health (not recorded which).

This clonotype came up many times. CDR3 region: CASSGGPGLSSYNEQFF. The CDR3, as DNA: TGTGCCAGCAGCGGGGGGCCGGGCCTTAGCTCCTACAATGAGCAGTTCTTC. The J gene is TRBJ2-1, the V gene TRBV9, with a tentative D call TRBD1 (6 bases). Per germline, CDR1 SGDLS and CDR2 YYNGEE. The CDR3 extends over 17 amino acids. Between the trimmed V and J ends, which lost 3 bases and 0 bases, there was a span of 16 bases.

This clonotype has ten or more counts. The chain is built from TRBV12-3 or TRBV12-4 and TRBJ2-3; D ambiguous. The CDR3 is made up of 13 amino acids. V was shortened by 5 bases and J by 10 bases, with 16 bases between the two germline ends. The CDR3 DNA follows: TGTGCCAGCAGTCCGCTGGCCGCTCATCCGCAGTATTTT. Translated: CASSPLAAHPQYF.

This clonotype was observed at least ten times. The CDR3 nucleotides are TGTGCCAGCAGTTTCCCTCCTCAAGAGACCCAGTACTTC. Residues: CASSFPPQETQYF. V usage is TRBV12-3 or TRBV12-4 and J usage is TRBJ2-5; D remains unclear. V was shortened by 3 bases and J by 2 bases, with 7 bases between the two germline ends. The CDR3 is 13 residues long.

The V and J genes are TRBV12-3 or TRBV12-4 and TRBJ1-4; D gene unclear. The CDR3 runs 16 residues. V lost 7 bases and J 5 bases, leaving 20 bases between the germline ends. This CDR3 reads CASTQGLGRANEKLFF. For the CDR3, the DNA is TGTGCCAGCACCCAAGGATTGGGTCGGGCCAATGAAAAACTGTTTTTT.

There are many counts of this clonotype. The chain has TRBV20-1 and TRBJ1-1; possibly TRBD1 for D (6 bases). There are 13 residues in the CDR3. V was clipped by 5 bases and J by 3 bases, with 13 bases between them. The germline CDR1 and CDR2 sequences are DFQATT and SNEGSKA (reference sequence). CDR3 nucleotide sequence: TGCAGTGCTTCGGGACACCTTGACACTGAAGCTTTCTTT. Protein sequence: CSASGHLDTEAFF.

This clonotype occurred many times. The chain has TRBV30 and TRBJ2-7, with TRBD2 matching over 7 bases. Germline-derived CDR1 and CDR2 are GTSNPN and SVGIG (reference sequence). This CDR3 comprises 13 residues. V dropped 6 bases and J dropped 2; count of bases not matched to a gene: 7. Here the CDR3 DNA reads TGTGCCTGCCTGGCTAGCGGTCCCTACGAGCAGTACTTC. Amino acids: CACLASGPYEQYF.

This clonotype was seen many times. J is TRBJ1-4 and V is TRBV20-1; the D gene is possibly TRBD1 (5 bases). The CDR3 spans 12 residues. Trimming shortened V by 3 bases and J by 7 bases, and 9 bases separated the two germline ends. Germline V gives CDR1 DFQATT, CDR2 SNEGSKA (reference sequence). CDR3 in amino acids: CSARPGGEKLFF. The CDR3 DNA follows: TGCAGTGCTAGGCCGGGGGGTGAAAAACTGTTTTTT.

This clonotype was counted at least ten times. The CDR3 nucleotides are TGTGCCAGCAGCCCTATAGCCAAACCGCAGTATTTT. As protein: CASSPIAKPQYF. The chain links TRBV11-2 to TRBJ2-3, with unresolved D. V lost 5 bases and J lost 10, with 13 bases in between. The CDR3 totals 12 residues. Germline V gene lookup returns CDR1 SGHAT and CDR2 FQNNGV.

This clonotype was recorded once. This sequence joins TRBV27 and TRBJ2-7; tentative D call: TRBD2 (6 bases). V was shortened by 8 bases and J by 0 bases, with 17 bases between the two germline ends. The CDR3 is 15 residues long. Germline V gene sequence: CDR1 MNHEY, CDR2 SMNVEV (reference sequence). The DNA of the CDR3 is TGTGCCAGCCCCCGGGGAGGAAGAAACTCCTACGAGCAGTACTTC. It codes for CASPRGGRNSYEQYF.

This clonotype has a count of ten or more. This sequence may be a read error, since a much larger clone differs from it by one base. The chain employs TRBV3-1 and TRBJ2-3, with 9 bases identical to TRBD2. CDR1 is LGHDT and CDR2 is YNNKEL in the germline V gene (reference sequence). This CDR3 region has 14 residues. The CDR3 protein is CASRSAGGSDTRYF. The CDR3 nucleotides read TGTGCCAGCAGATCAGCGGGAGGTTCAGATACGCGGTATTTT.

This clonotype has a count of ten or more. This chain joins TRBV7-9 and TRBJ2-3, with 12 nucleotides matching TRBD1. Germline V lookup: CDR1 SEHNR, CDR2 FQNEAQ (reference sequence). With 5 bases clipped from V and 4 bases from J, the junction kept 1 base outside the gene matches. This CDR3 contains 14 residues. CDR3 nucleotides: TGTGCCAGCAGCGGGACAGGGGGCCCAGATACGCAGTATTTT. This translates into CASSGTGGPDTQYF. The full variable domain, rest sourced from reference TRBV7-9 and TRBJ2-3, is DTGVSQNPRHKITKRGQNVTFRCDPISEHNRLYWYRQTLGQGPEFLTYFQNEAQLEKSRLLSDRFSAERPKGSFSTLEIQRTEQGDSAMYLCASSGTGGPDTQYFGPGTRLTVL.

Concerning this clonotype: With a much larger clone just one base away, this may be a read error. The genes are TRBV7-2 and TRBJ2-7, with 7 bases aligning to TRBD2. Germline-derived CDR1 and CDR2 are SGHTA and FQGNSA. This CDR3 has 16 residues. J gave up 2 bases and V 2 bases, and 9 bases lay outside the gene matches. The CDR3 DNA is TGTGCCAGCAGCTTAAGTTCTGGCGGGGGTCCCTACGAGCAGTACTTC. Amino acid sequence: CASSLSSGGGPYEQYF.

This clonotype occurred many times. The J gene is TRBJ2-1, the V gene TRBV20-1, with D unresolved. The CDR3 is 11 amino acids. Trimming removed 1 base at V and 10 bases at J, with 8 bases between. CDR1 DFQATT and CDR2 SNEGSKA come from the germline V gene (reference sequence). As DNA, the CDR3 is TGCAGTGCTAGAGGAGACGGGGAGCAGTTCTTC. Protein: CSARGDGEQFF.

The chain combines TRBV7-6 with TRBJ1-1; 8 nucleotides align to TRBD1. Germline CDR1 SGHVS, CDR2 FNYEAQ. The CDR3 sequence is 12 residues long. Trimming took 6 bases from V and 13 from J; bases not matched to a gene: 10. Here the CDR3 DNA reads TGTGCCAGCAGGGGACAGGACAATATCGGTTTCTTT. Translation gives CASRGQDNIGFF. Supplemented by reference TRBV7-6 and TRBJ1-1, the full variable domain reads GAGVSQSPRYKVTKRGQDVALRCDPISGHVSLYWYRQALGQGPEFLTYFNYEAQQDKSGLPNDRFSAERPEGSISTLTIQRTEQRDSAMYRCASRGQDNIGFFGQGTRLTVV.

The chain employs TRBV2 and TRBJ2-5, with D perhaps TRBD1 (5 bases). Trimming shortened V by 6 bases and J by 4 bases, and 12 bases separated the two germline ends. CDR3 size: 13 residues. Germline V gives CDR1 SNHLY, CDR2 FYNNEI. CDR3: CASRHSGSETQYF. Written as DNA, the CDR3 is TGTGCCAGCAGACATTCAGGGTCAGAGACCCAGTACTTC. Supplemented by reference TRBV2 and TRBJ2-5, the full variable domain reads EPEVTQTPSHQVTQMGQEVILRCVPISNHLYFYWYRQILGQKVEFLVSFYNNEISEKSEIFDDQFSVERPDGSNFTLKIRSTKLEDSAMYFCASRHSGSETQYFGPGTRLLVL.

This clonotype was counted ten times or more. The chain recombines TRBV20-1 with TRBJ2-1; D remains ambiguous. The CDR3 extends over 11 amino acids. CDR1 is DFQATT and CDR2 is SNEGSKA in the germline V gene (reference sequence). V lost 6 bases to trimming and J lost 10 bases, with 13 bases between them. CDR3 coding DNA: TGCAGTGCCCCCCGGCTCGGCGAGCAGTTCTTC. Protein product: CSAPRLGEQFF.

This clonotype showed up many times. CDR3: CASSKQVGTGIVRYGYTF. Here the CDR3 DNA reads TGTGCCAGCAGCAAACAGGTTGGGACAGGGATTGTGCGGTATGGCTACACCTTC. The rearrangement joins TRBV5-4 to TRBJ1-2; 9 nucleotides match TRBD1. Germline V gene data show CDR1 as SGHNT and CDR2 as YYREEE (reference sequence). V dropped 4 bases and J dropped 5; count of bases not matched to a gene: 18. The CDR3 is 18 residues long.

This clonotype appeared many times. This chain uses TRBV6-1 with TRBJ2-1, with D possibly being TRBD2 (6 bases). The germline gives CDR1 MNHNS, CDR2 SASEGT. With 7 bases removed from V and 14 bases from J, the gap between germline ends came to 18 bases. The CDR3 loop spans 12 amino acids. This CDR3 reads CASKDSGTPKFF. DNA for the CDR3: TGTGCCAGCAAGGATAGCGGAACCCCCAAGTTCTTC.

This clonotype was seen many times. The chain employs TRBV5-1 and TRBJ2-7, with a possible D match to TRBD1 (6 bases). Trimming pared 6 bases from V and 3 bases from J, leaving 16 bases between. The CDR3 sequence is 14 residues long. Germline CDR1 is SGHRS and CDR2 is YFSETQ. CDR3 nucleotides: TGCGCCAGCACCACCGGGACACCTGACTACGAGCAGTACTTC. Translating gives CASTTGTPDYEQYF.

This clonotype was counted ten times or more. This sequence joins TRBV5-1 and TRBJ2-1; 7 bases are a match to TRBD1. The germline V gene encodes CDR1 SGHRS and CDR2 YFSETQ. V shed 4 bases, J shed 12 bases, and the junction held 16 bases outside the gene matches. CDR3 length: 15 residues. CDR3 region: CASSPGQVTQRGQFF. The CDR3 DNA reads TGCGCCAGCAGCCCTGGACAGGTTACTCAGAGGGGGCAGTTCTTC.

In its sample, this clonotype was seen many times. CDR3 loop: CASSLYRGLDTEAFF. The CDR3 bases are TGTGCCAGCAGCCTTTACAGGGGGCTTGATACTGAAGCTTTCTTT. The chain is built from TRBV14 and TRBJ1-1; TRBD1 matches 9 bases. CDR3 size: 15 residues. J lost 5 bases, V lost 4 bases, and 8 bases had no gene match. Germline loops: CDR1 SGHDN, CDR2 FVKESK.

This clonotype was found many times. V gene TRBV2 combines with J gene TRBJ2-5; D may be TRBD2 (7 bases). The length of the CDR3 is 15 residues. V was trimmed by 2 bases and J by 5 bases, leaving 15 bases between them. Germline V gives CDR1 SNHLY, CDR2 FYNNEI. CDR3 nucleotides: TGTGCCAGCAGTGAATCCGGGGGGCGTAGGGAGACCCAGTACTTC. Amino acids: CASSESGGRRETQYF.

This clonotype showed up just a few times. A read error may explain this, as a much larger clone is one base away. The chain recombines TRBV5-1 with TRBJ1-4, with 7 bases lining up with TRBD1. Trimming cost V 5 bases and J 8 bases; bases outside gene matches: 6. The CDR3 loop spans 13 amino acids. Germline CDR1 is SGHRS and CDR2 is YFSETQ. CDR3 protein: CASSRAGGEKLFF. CDR3 sequence (DNA): TGCGCCAGCAGTCGGGCAGGGGGGGAAAAACTGTTTTTT.

This clonotype was recorded at least ten times. The chain recombines TRBV15 with TRBJ1-3; TRBD1 agrees at 9 bases. J gave up 2 bases and V 0 bases, and 2 bases lay outside the gene matches. Germline V CDR1 and CDR2: LNHNV, YYDKDF (reference sequence). The CDR3 length is 16 residues. The CDR3 loop is CATSRDRQGAGNTIYF. The CDR3 nucleotides read TGTGCCACCAGCAGAGATCGACAGGGGGCTGGAAACACCATATATTTT. Variable domain in full (rest from reference TRBV15 and TRBJ1-3): DAMVIQNPRYQVTQFGKPVTLSCSQTLNHNVMYWYQQKSSQAPKLLFHYYDKDFNNEADTPDNFQSRRPNTSFCFLDIRSPGLGDTAMYLCATSRDRQGAGNTIYFGEGSWLTVV.

This clonotype was observed many times. The chain uses TRBV6-1 and TRBJ1-2; a weak D match, TRBD1 (5 bases). Germline V gene lookup returns CDR1 MNHNS and CDR2 SASEGT. V gave up 2 bases and J gave up 7 bases, with 5 bases separating them. CDR3 length: 11 amino acids. The CDR3, as DNA: TGTGCCAGCAGTGAACAGGGTGGCTACACCTTC. It is translated as CASSEQGGYTF.

This clonotype was seen at least ten times. The rearrangement joins TRBV4-1 to TRBJ2-4, with 10 bases fitting TRBD2. Looked up from germline, CDR1 is MGHRA and CDR2 is YSYEKL. The CDR3 is 15 amino acids. J gave up 6 bases and V 1 base, and 3 bases lay outside the gene matches. Here the CDR3 DNA reads TGCGCCAGCAGCCAAGGAAGCGGGGGGGGAAACATTCAGTACTTC. This gives the protein CASSQGSGGGNIQYF.

This clonotype showed up many times. V gene TRBV9 combines with J gene TRBJ2-2; 8 bases are shared with TRBD1. The germline gives CDR1 SGDLS, CDR2 YYNGEE. Germline trimming cut 3 bases from V and 7 bases from J; bases unmatched to any gene: 5. The CDR3 length is 14 residues. As DNA, the CDR3 is TGTGCCAGCAGCGCGCAGGGGGCCGTCGGGGAGCTGTTTTTT. Amino acids: CASSAQGAVGELFF. The whole variable domain, remainder taken from reference TRBV9 and TRBJ2-2, is DSGVTQTPKHLITATGQRVTLRCSPRSGDLSVYWYQQSLDQGLQFLIQYYNGEERAKGNILERFSAQQFPDLHSELNLSSLELGDSALYFCASSAQGAVGELFFGEGSRLTVL.

This clonotype was seen many times. V gene TRBV7-2 combines with J gene TRBJ2-3; a possible D gene is TRBD2 (5 bases). This CDR3 contains 16 residues. Germline CDR1 is SGHTA and CDR2 is FQGNSA. Trimming left V 3 bases short and J 1 base short, with 14 bases between. CDR3 region: CASSFQAAAGTDTQYF. In DNA, the CDR3 is TGTGCCAGCAGCTTTCAAGCGGCCGCCGGCACAGATACGCAGTATTTT.